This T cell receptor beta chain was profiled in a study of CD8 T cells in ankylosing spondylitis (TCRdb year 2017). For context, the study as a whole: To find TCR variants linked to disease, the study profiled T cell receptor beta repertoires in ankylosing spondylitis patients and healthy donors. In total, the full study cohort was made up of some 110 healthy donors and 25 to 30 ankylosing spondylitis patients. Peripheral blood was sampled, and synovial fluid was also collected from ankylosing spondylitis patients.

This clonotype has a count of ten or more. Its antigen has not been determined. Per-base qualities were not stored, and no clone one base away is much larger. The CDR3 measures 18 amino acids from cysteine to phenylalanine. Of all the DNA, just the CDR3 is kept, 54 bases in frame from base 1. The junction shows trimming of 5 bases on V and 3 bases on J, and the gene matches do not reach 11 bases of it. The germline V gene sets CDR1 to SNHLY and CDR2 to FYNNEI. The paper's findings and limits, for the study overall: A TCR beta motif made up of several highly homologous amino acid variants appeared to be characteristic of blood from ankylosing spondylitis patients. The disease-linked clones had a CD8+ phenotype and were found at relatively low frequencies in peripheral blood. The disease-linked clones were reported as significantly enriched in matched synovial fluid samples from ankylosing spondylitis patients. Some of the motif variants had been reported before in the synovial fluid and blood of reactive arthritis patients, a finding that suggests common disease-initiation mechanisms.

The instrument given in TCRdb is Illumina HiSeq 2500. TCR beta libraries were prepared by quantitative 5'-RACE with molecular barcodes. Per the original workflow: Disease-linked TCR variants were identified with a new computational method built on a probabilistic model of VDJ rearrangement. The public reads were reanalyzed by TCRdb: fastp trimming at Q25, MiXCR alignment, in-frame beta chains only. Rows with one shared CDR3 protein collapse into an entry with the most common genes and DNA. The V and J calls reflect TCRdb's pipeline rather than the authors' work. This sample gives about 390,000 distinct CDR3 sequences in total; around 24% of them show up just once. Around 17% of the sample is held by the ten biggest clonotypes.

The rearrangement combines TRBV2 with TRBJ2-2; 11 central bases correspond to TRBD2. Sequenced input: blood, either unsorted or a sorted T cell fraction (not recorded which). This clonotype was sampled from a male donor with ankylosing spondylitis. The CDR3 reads CASSRPLAGGEDTGELFF. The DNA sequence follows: TGTGCCAGCAGTCGACCATTAGCGGGAGGGGAGGACACCGGGGAGCTGTTTTTT.